A single sample is the source of the 13 T cell receptor beta chains below, sequenced in a study of sequential checkpoint blockade in melanoma. Indicated treatment: randomized to nivolumab then ipilimumab (arm A) or the reverse (arm B). Repertoires were generated with immunoSEQ multiplex PCR, while TCRdb's copy carries only in-frame clones and drops some. The data show 25,000 to 35,000 clones, 85% to 90% seen once. The input for sequencing was CD8+ T cells sorted from blood (inferred from file names), taken from a patient given nivolumab and ipilimumab in sequence. These receptors all stem from a human donor with melanoma.

In this sample, this clone turned up a few times. The CDR3 coding sequence is TGTGCCAGCAGCAAAGCGCGAGGGGGTAGCACTGAAGCTTTCTTT. Translation: CASSKARGGSTEAFF. J is TRBJ1-1 and V is TRBV21-1; the listed D gene, TRBD1, was not tested against the DNA. TRBV21-1 is an annotated pseudogene. This CDR3 region has 15 residues.

The chain has TRBV6-1 and TRBJ1-1, with 10 bases identical to TRBD1. The CDR3 covers 17 residues. Losses at the gene ends were 2 bases for V and 0 bases for J; bases not matched to a gene: 6. Germline V gene lookup returns CDR1 MNHNS and CDR2 SASEGT. The CDR3 spells CASSERDRGVMNTEAFF. The CDR3 DNA reads TGTGCCAGCAGTGAACGGGACAGGGGCGTCATGAACACTGAAGCTTTCTTT.

The chain couples TRBV19 to TRBJ2-3, with 9 bases matching TRBD2. The CDR3 contains 13 residues. V shed 11 bases and J 1 base; nucleotides not matched to a gene: 4. CDR1 is LNHDA, CDR2 SQIVND, per germline (reference sequence). CDR3 nucleotide sequence: TGTGCCGGATCTAGCGGGGGCACAGATACGCAGTATTTT. Translating gives CAGSSGGTDTQYF. Looking up the rest from reference TRBV19 and TRBJ2-3 gives the full variable domain: DGGITQSPKYLFRKEGQNVTLSCEQNLNHDAMYWYRQDPGQGLRLIYYSQIVNDFQKGDIAEGYSVSREKKESFPLTVTSAQKNPTAFYLCAGSSGGTDTQYFGPGTRLTVL.

A note on this clone: Other DNA variants within this sample encode the same CDR3. The chain has TRBV7-9 and TRBJ1-1, with 7 bases that match TRBD1. V shed 10 bases and J 6 bases; nucleotides not matched to a gene: 8. Germline CDR1 reads SEHNR; CDR2 reads FQNEAQ (reference sequence). The CDR3 is 12 residues long. In DNA, the CDR3 is TGTGCCATCCTCAACAGGGGTGCTGAAGCTTTCTTT. Its translation: CAILNRGAEAFF.

V usage is TRBV6-5 and J usage is TRBJ2-7; unclear D gene. The CDR3 loop spans 13 amino acids. In germline, CDR1 is MNHEY, CDR2 SVGAGI. Trimming took 0 bases from V and 2 from J, leaving 5 bases between them. The CDR3 loop reads CASSYSTPYEQYF. CDR3 nucleotide sequence: TGTGCCAGCAGTTACTCGACTCCCTACGAGCAGTACTTC.

This sequence joins TRBV6-1 and TRBJ1-5, with a tentative D call TRBD1 (5 bases). This CDR3 spans 16 amino acids. Trimming shortened V by 2 bases and J by 1 base, and 12 bases separated the two germline ends. The V gene's germline CDR1 is MNHNS and CDR2 SASEGT. The CDR3 region has the DNA TGTGCCAGCAGTGAACTTGGGGCGCCGAGCAATCAGCCCCAGCATTTT. Translated: CASSELGAPSNQPQHF.

The chain couples TRBV27 to TRBJ2-5, with 10 bases identical to TRBD2. Germline lookup yields CDR1 MNHEY and CDR2 SMNVEV (reference sequence). Trimming took 0 bases from V and 7 from J; bases not matched to a gene: 5. CDR3 length: 15 residues. The CDR3 loop reads CASSLSPSGGGTQYF. The CDR3 region has the DNA TGTGCCAGCAGTTTATCGCCTAGCGGGGGCGGGACCCAGTACTTC.

This chain joins TRBV5-4 and TRBJ1-2; no firm D call. CDR1 is SGHNT and CDR2 is YYREEE in the germline V gene (reference sequence). V dropped 0 bases and J dropped 4 bases, with 13 bases sitting between them. CDR3 length equals 15 residues. In nucleotides, the CDR3 is TGTGCCAGCAGCTTGGACGATGGCCGGGTCTATGGCTACACCTTC. Translating gives CASSLDDGRVYGYTF. The full variable domain, with the rest looked up from reference TRBV5-4 and TRBJ1-2, is ETGVTQSPTHLIKTRGQQVTLRCSSQSGHNTVSWYQQALGQGPQFIFQYYREEENGRGNFPPRFSGLQFPNYSSELNVNALELDDSALYLCASSLDDGRVYGYTFGSGTRLTVV.

This clone came up once. V gene TRBV6-5 combines with J gene TRBJ2-1; 7 bases align to TRBD2. V trimming: 6 bases; J trimming: 12 bases; junction bases outside the gene matches: 8. The germline V gene has CDR1 MNHEY and CDR2 SVGAGI. There are 12 residues in the CDR3. The CDR3 DNA reads TGTGCCAGCAGCTCCGGACTAGAGTGGCAGTTCTTC. As protein: CASSSGLEWQFF.

This clone was counted a few times. The chain has TRBV15 and TRBJ1-2; 7 bases map to TRBD1. V was pared by 6 bases and J by 7 bases, with 14 bases of the junction left unmatched. The CDR3 has 15 amino acids. The germline CDR1 and CDR2 sequences are LNHNV and YYDKDF (reference sequence). Here the CDR3 DNA reads TGTGCCACCAGTCCGACAGGGTACAATGTAGGTGGCTACACCTTC. This gives the protein CATSPTGYNVGGYTF. Full variable domain (rest looked up from reference TRBV15 and TRBJ1-2): DAMVIQNPRYQVTQFGKPVTLSCSQTLNHNVMYWYQQKSSQAPKLLFHYYDKDFNNEADTPDNFQSRRPNTSFCFLDIRSPGLGDTAMYLCATSPTGYNVGGYTFGSGTRLTVV.

The chain joins TRBV5-3 to TRBJ2-5; 8 bases line up with TRBD2. The J call is uncertain, as TRBJ2-7 better fits the DNA end. TRBV5-3 is assigned to the ORF class and has an uncertain function. CDR3 length: 15 amino acids. CDR3 DNA sequence: TGTGCCAGAAGTAGGCGGGGGGTCCCTAATTACGAGCAGTACTTC. It specifies CARSRRGVPNYEQYF.

DNA of the CDR3: TGTGCCAGCAGTTTTGCAGGGGCGTACGAGCAGTACTTC. Protein product: CASSFAGAYEQYF. V is TRBV28 and J is TRBJ2-5; a weak D match, TRBD1 (6 bases). The J call may not be correct, given that the DNA end is closer to TRBJ2-7. Looked up from germline, CDR1 is MDHEN and CDR2 is SYDVKM. CDR3 length equals 13 residues.

V gene TRBV7-3 combines with J gene TRBJ2-1; 8 bases fit TRBD2. The CDR3 loop spans 17 amino acids. Germline V gene data show CDR1 as SGHTA and CDR2 as FQGTGA. The V segment lost 5 bases and the J segment 0 bases; nucleotides outside the gene matches: 9. CDR3 DNA: TGTGCCAGCAGCCCCCAATACGGGAGGGCCTCCTACAATGAGCAGTTCTTC. Protein sequence: CASSPQYGRASYNEQFF.